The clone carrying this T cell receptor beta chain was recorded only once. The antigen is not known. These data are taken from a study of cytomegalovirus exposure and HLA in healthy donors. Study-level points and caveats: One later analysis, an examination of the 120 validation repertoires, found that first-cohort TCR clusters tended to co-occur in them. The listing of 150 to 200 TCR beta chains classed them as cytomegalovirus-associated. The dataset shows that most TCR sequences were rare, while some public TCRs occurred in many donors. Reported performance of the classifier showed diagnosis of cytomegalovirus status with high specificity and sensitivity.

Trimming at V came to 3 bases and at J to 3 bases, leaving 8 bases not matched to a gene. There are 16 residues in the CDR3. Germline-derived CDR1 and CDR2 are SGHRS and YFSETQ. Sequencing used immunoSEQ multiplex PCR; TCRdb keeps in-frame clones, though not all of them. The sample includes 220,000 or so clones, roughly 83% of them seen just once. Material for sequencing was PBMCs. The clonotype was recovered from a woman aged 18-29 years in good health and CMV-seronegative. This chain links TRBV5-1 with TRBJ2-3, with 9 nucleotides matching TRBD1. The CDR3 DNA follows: TGCGCCAGCAGCTCACGTCGGACAGGGGAGACAGATACGCAGTATTTT. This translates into CASSSRRTGETDTQYF.